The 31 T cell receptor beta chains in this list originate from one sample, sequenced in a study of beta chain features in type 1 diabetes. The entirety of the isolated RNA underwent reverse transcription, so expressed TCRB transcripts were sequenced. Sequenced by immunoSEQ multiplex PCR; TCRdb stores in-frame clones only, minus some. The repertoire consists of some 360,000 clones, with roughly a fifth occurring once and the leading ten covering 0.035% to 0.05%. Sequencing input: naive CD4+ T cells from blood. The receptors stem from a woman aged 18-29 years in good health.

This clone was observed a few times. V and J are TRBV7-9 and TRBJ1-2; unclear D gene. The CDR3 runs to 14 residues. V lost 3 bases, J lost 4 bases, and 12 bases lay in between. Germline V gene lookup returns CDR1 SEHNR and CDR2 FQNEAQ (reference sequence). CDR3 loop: CASSLESGTYGYTF. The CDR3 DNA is TGTGCCAGCAGCTTGGAGAGTGGCACCTATGGCTACACCTTC.

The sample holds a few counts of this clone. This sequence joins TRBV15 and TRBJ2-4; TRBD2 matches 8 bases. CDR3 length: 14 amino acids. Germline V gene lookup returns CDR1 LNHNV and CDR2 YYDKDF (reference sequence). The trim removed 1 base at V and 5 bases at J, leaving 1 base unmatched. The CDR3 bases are TGTGCCACCAGCAGAGGTAGCGGGGAAAACATTCAGTACTTC. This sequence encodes CATSRGSGENIQYF.

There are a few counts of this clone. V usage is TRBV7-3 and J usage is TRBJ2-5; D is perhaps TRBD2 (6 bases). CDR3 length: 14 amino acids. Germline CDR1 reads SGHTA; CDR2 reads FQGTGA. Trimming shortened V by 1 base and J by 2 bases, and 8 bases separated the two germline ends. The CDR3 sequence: CASSLMGGQETQYF. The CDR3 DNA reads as TGTGCCAGCAGCTTAATGGGGGGACAAGAGACCCAGTACTTC.

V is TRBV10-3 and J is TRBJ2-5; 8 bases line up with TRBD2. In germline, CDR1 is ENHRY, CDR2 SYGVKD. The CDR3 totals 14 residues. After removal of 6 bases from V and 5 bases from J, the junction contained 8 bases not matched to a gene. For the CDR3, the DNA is TGTGCCATCAGGTTGGGACTAGAAGGGGAGACCCAGTACTTC. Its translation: CAIRLGLEGETQYF.

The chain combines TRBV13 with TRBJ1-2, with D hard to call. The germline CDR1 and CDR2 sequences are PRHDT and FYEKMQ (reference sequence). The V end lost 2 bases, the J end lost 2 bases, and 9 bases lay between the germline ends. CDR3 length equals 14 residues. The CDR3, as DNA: TGTGCCAGCAGCTTAACAGAGGGAAACTATGGCTACACCTTC. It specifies CASSLTEGNYGYTF. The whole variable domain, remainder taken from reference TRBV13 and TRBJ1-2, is AAGVIQSPRHLIKEKRETATLKCYPIPRHDTVYWYQQGPGQDPQFLISFYEKMQSDKGSIPDRFSAQQFSDYHSELNMSSLELGDSALYFCASSLTEGNYGYTFGSGTRLTVV.

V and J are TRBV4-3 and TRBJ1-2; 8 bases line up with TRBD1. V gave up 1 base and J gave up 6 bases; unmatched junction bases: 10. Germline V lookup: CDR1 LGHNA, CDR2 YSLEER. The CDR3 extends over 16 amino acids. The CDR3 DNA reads TGCGCCAGCAGCCAAGTTACCAGGGGGCGCTTAAATGGCTACACCTTC. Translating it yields CASSQVTRGRLNGYTF.

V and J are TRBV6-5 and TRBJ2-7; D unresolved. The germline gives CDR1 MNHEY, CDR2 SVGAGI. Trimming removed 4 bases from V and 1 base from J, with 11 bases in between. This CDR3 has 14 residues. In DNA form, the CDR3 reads TGTGCCAGCAGTTCACCCACTGAGTCCTACGAGCAGTACTTC. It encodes CASSSPTESYEQYF.

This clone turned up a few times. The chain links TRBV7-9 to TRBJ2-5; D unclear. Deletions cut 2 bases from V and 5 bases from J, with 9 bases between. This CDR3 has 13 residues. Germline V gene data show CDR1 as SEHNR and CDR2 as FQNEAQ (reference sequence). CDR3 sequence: CASSLYQAETQYF. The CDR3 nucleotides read TGTGCCAGCAGCTTATATCAGGCGGAGACCCAGTACTTC.

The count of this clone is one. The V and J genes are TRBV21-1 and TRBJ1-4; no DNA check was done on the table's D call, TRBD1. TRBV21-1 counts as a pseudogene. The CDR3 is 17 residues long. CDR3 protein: CASSMDRGGVTNEKLFF. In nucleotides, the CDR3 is TGTGCCAGCAGCATGGACAGGGGGGGGGTAACTAATGAAAAACTGTTTTTT.

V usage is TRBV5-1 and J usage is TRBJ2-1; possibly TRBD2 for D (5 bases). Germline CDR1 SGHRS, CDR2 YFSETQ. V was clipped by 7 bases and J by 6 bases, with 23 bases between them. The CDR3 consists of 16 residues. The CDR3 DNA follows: TGCGCCAGCCATGATGCCCCGGGGTCGCCGACCAATGAGCAGTTCTTC. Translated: CASHDAPGSPTNEQFF.

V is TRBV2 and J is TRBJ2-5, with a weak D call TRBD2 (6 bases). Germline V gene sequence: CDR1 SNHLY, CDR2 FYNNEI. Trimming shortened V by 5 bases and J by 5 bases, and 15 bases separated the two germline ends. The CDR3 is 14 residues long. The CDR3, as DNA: TGTGCCAGCAGTCCGGAGGGCTCTAAGGAGACCCAGTACTTC. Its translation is CASSPEGSKETQYF.

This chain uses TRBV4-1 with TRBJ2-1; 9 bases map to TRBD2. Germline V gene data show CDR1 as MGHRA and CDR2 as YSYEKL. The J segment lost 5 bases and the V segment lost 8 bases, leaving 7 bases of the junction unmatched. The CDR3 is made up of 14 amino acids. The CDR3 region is CASRPLAGNNEQFF. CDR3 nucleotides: TGCGCCAGCCGACCACTAGCGGGTAACAATGAGCAGTTCTTC.

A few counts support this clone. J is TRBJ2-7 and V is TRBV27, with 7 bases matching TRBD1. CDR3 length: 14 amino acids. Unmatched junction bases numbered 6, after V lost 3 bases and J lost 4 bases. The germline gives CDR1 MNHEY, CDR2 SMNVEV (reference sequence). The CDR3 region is CASSFQQGYYEQYF. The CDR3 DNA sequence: TGTGCCAGCAGTTTCCAACAGGGGTATTACGAGCAGTACTTC.

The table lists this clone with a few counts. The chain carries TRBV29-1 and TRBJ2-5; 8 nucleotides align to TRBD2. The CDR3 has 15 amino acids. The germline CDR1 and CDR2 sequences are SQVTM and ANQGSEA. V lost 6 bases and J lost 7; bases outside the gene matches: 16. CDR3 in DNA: TGCAGCGTCGGGTACGACGGGGGGGCCGGGTGGACCCAGTACTTC. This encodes CSVGYDGGAGWTQYF. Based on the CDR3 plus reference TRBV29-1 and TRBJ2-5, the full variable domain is SAVISQKPSRDICQRGTSLTIQCQVDSQVTMMFWYRQQPGQSLTLIATANQGSEATYESGFVIDKFPISRPNLTFSTLTVSNMSPEDSSIYLCSVGYDGGAGWTQYFGPGTRLLVL.

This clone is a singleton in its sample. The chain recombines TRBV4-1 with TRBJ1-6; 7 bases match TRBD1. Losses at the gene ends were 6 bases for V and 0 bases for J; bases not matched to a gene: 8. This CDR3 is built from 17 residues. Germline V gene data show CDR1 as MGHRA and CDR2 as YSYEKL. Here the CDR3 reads CASRPGTAISYNSPLHF. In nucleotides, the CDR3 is TGCGCCAGCAGGCCCGGGACAGCCATCTCCTATAATTCACCCCTCCACTTT.

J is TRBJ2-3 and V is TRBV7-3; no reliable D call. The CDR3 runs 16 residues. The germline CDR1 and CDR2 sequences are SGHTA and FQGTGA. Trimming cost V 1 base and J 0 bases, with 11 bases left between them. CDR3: CASSLNLAESTDTQYF. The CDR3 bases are TGTGCCAGCAGCTTAAACCTGGCAGAAAGCACAGATACGCAGTATTTT.

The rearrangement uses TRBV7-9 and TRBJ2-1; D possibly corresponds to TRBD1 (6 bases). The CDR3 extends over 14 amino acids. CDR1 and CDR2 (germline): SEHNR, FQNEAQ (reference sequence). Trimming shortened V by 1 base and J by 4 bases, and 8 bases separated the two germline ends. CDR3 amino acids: CASSLGGRYNEQFF. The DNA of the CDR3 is TGTGCCAGCAGCTTAGGGGGGCGGTACAATGAGCAGTTCTTC. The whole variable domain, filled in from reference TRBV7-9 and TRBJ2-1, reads DTGVSQNPRHKITKRGQNVTFRCDPISEHNRLYWYRQTLGQGPEFLTYFQNEAQLEKSRLLSDRFSAERPKGSFSTLEIQRTEQGDSAMYLCASSLGGRYNEQFFGPGTRLTVL.

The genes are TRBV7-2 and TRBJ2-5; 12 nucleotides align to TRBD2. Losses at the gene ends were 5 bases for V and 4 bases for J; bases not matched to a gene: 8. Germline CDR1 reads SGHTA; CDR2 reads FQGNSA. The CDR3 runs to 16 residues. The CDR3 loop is CASSTQGLAGRETQYF. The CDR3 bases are TGTGCCAGCAGCACTCAGGGACTAGCGGGCCGAGAGACCCAGTACTTC.

The DNA for the CDR3 is TGCGCCAGCAGCCAAGTTACTAGCGGGATCTATGAGCAGTTCTTC. It codes for CASSQVTSGIYEQFF. This chain uses TRBV4-1 with TRBJ2-1; 10 bases are shared with TRBD2. CDR3 size: 15 residues. Trimming at V came to 1 base and at J to 8 bases, leaving 5 bases not matched to a gene. The germline V gene has CDR1 MGHRA and CDR2 YSYEKL.

The CDR3 here is CASSPPSGGLNEQFF. CDR3 nucleotide sequence: TGTGCCAGCTCTCCTCCTAGCGGGGGGTTGAATGAGCAGTTCTTC. The chain couples TRBV18 to TRBJ2-1; 11 bases map to TRBD2. Germline trimming cut 6 bases from V and 7 bases from J; bases unmatched to any gene: 8. The CDR3 covers 15 residues. Germline V lookup: CDR1 KGHSH, CDR2 LQKENI. Based on the CDR3 plus reference TRBV18 and TRBJ2-1, the full variable domain is NAGVMQNPRHLVRRRGQEARLRCSPMKGHSHVYWYRQLPEEGLKFMVYLQKENIIDESGMPKERFSAEFPKEGPSILRIQQVVRGDSAAYFCASSPPSGGLNEQFFGPGTRLTVL.

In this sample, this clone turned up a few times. The CDR3 sequence: CASSFGQGWDEQFF. The CDR3 region has the DNA TGTGCCAGCAGCTTTGGACAGGGTTGGGATGAGCAGTTCTTC. This rearrangement joins TRBV7-9 to TRBJ2-1, with 8 bases aligning to TRBD1. J gave up 8 bases and V 3 bases, and 6 bases lay outside the gene matches. The length of the CDR3 is 14 residues. Germline-derived CDR1 and CDR2 are SEHNR and FQNEAQ (reference sequence). The full variable domain, with the rest looked up from reference TRBV7-9 and TRBJ2-1, is DTGVSQNPRHKITKRGQNVTFRCDPISEHNRLYWYRQTLGQGPEFLTYFQNEAQLEKSRLLSDRFSAERPKGSFSTLEIQRTEQGDSAMYLCASSFGQGWDEQFFGPGTRLTVL.

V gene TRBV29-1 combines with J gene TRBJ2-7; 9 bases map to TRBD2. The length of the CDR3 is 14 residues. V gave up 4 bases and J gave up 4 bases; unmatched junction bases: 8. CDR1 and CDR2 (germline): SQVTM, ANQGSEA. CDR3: CSVVGREGLYEQYF. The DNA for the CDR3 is TGCAGCGTTGTGGGGCGGGAGGGCCTGTACGAGCAGTACTTC.

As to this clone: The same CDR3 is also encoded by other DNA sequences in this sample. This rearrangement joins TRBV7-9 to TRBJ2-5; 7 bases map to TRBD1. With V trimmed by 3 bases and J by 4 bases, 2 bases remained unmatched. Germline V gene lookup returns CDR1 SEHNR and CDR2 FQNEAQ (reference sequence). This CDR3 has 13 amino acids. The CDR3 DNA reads TGTGCCAGCAGCTTGGCAGGGGGAGAGACCCAGTACTTC. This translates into CASSLAGGETQYF.

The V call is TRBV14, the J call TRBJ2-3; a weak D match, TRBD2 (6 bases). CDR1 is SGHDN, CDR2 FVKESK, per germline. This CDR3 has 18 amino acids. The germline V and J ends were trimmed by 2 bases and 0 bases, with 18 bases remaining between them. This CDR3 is CASSQISGGNPSTDTQYF. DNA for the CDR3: TGTGCCAGCAGCCAAATTAGCGGAGGGAACCCTAGCACAGATACGCAGTATTTT.

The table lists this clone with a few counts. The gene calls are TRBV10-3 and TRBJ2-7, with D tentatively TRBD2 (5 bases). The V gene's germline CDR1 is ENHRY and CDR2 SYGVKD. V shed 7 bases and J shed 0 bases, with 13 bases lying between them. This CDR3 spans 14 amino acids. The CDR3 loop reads CAITSSGSSYEQYF. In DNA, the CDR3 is TGTGCCATCACCTCCTCGGGATCCTCCTACGAGCAGTACTTC.

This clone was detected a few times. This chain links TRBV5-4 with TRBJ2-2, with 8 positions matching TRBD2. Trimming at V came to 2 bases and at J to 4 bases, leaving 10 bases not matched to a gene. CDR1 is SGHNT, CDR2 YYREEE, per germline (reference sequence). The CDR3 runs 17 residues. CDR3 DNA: TGTGCCAGCAGCTTCCCGCGGGGGGCGGGAGCCACCGGGGAGCTGTTTTTT. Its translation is CASSFPRGAGATGELFF.

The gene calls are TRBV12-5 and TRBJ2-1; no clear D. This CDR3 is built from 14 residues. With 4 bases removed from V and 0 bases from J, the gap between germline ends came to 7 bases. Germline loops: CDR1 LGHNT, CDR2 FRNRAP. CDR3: CASGSRSSYNEQFF. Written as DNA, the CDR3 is TGTGCTAGTGGTTCGAGGAGCTCCTACAATGAGCAGTTCTTC.

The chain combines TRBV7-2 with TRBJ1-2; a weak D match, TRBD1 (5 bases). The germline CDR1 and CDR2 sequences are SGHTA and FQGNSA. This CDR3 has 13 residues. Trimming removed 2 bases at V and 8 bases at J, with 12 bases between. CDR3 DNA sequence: TGTGCCAGCAGCTTAACAGGTTATTCGGGCTACACCTTC. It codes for CASSLTGYSGYTF.

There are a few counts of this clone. The CDR3 sequence is CASSGGQITDTQYF. The DNA of the CDR3 is TGTGCCAGCAGCGGAGGACAGATCACAGATACGCAGTATTTT. J is TRBJ2-3 and V is TRBV9; perhaps TRBD1 as D (6 bases). The ends were cut back, 3 bases at V and 2 bases at J, with 10 bases in the middle. The CDR3 length is 14 residues. Germline CDR1 SGDLS, CDR2 YYNGEE.

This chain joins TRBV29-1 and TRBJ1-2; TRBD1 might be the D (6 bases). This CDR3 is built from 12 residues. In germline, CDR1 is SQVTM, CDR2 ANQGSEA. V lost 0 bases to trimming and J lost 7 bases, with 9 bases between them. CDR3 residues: CSVEDWTAGYTF. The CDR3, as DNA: TGCAGCGTTGAAGACTGGACAGCTGGCTACACCTTC.

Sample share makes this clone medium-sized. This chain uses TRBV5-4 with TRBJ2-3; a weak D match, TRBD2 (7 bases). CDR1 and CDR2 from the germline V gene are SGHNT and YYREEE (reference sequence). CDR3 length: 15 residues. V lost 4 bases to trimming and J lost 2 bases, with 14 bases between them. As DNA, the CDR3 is TGTGCCAGCAGCCGGAAGGGGGGGACCACAGATACGCAGTATTTT. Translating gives CASSRKGGTTDTQYF.